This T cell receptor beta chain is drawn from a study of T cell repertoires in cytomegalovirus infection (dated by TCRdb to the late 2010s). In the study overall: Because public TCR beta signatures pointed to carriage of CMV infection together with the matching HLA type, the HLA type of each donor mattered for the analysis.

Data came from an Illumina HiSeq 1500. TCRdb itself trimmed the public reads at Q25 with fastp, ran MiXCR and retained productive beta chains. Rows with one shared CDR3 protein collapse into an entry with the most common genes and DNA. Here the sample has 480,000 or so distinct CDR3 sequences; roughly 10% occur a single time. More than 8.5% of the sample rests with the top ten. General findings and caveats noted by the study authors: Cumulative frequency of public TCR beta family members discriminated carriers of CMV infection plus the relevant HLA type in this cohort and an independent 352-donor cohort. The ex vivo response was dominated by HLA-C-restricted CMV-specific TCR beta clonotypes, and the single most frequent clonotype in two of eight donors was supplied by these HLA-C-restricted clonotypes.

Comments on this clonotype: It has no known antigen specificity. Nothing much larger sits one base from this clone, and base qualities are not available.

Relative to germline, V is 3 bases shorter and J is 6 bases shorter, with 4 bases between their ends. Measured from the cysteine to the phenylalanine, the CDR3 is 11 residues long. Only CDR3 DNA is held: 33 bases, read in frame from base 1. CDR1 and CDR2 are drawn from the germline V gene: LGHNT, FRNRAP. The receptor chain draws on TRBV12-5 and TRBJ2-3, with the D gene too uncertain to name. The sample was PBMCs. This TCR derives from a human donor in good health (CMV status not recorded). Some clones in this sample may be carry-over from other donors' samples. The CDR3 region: CASGFPDTQYF. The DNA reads TGTGCTAGTGGTTTCCCCGATACGCAGTATTTT.